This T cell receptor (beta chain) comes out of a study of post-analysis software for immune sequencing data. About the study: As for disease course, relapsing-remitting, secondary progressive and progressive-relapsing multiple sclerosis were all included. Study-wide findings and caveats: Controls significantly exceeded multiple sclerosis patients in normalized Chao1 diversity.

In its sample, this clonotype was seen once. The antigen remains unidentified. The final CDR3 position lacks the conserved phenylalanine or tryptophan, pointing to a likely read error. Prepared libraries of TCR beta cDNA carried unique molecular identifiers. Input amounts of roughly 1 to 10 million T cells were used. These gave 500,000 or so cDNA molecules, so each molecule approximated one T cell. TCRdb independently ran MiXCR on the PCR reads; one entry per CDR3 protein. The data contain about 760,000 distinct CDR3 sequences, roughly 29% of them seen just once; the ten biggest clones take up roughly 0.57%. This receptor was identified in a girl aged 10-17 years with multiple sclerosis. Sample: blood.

The CDR3: CASSQDTSGSWSEQFV. CDR3 coding DNA: TGCGCTAGCAGCCAAGATACTAGCGGGAGCTGGAGTGAGCAGTTCGTC. V gene TRBV4-3 combines with J gene TRBJ2-1, with 11 bases identical to TRBD2. Germline loops: CDR1 LGHNA, CDR2 YSLEER. The CDR3 length is 16 residues.